What follows are 15 T cell receptor beta chains derived from one specimen sequenced in a study of blood T cell repertoires in COVID-19. Assay used: immunoSEQ multiplex PCR; TCRdb lists only in-frame clones, some missing. The data show roughly 97,000 clones, with around 87% seen just once and roughly 15% held by the top ten. The sample was peripheral blood. The receptors here all came from a man aged 50 or older with acute or convalescent COVID-19.

The gene calls are TRBV9 and TRBJ2-7, with TRBD2 matching 8 bases. The ends lost 2 bases at V and 1 base at J; junction bases unmatched: 2. The CDR3 runs 14 residues. The germline CDR1 and CDR2 sequences are SGDLS and YYNGEE. The CDR3, as DNA: TGTGCCAGCAGCGTGGGGACTAGGTCCTACGAGCAGTACTTC. Translation gives CASSVGTRSYEQYF.

The V and J genes are TRBV2 and TRBJ2-3; 7 positions match TRBD2. The junction had 10 bases not matched to a gene; V was cut back by 8 bases and J by 2 bases. This CDR3 has 15 amino acids. CDR1 SNHLY and CDR2 FYNNEI come from the germline V gene. DNA for the CDR3: TGTGCCAGCGCTGGGGAGGGAAGGAACACAGATACGCAGTATTTT. Protein sequence: CASAGEGRNTDTQYF.

The chain joins TRBV24-1 to TRBJ1-2, with 7 bases lining up with TRBD1. The V gene's germline CDR1 is KGHDR and CDR2 SFDVKD. V was clipped by 11 bases and J by 8 bases; unmatched bases: 19. The CDR3 totals 15 residues. The CDR3 DNA follows: TGTGCCAATCCGAGGGGTGGAGGGGGCGCGGGCGGCTACACCTTC. Encoded protein: CANPRGGGGAGGYTF.

V is TRBV5-6 and J is TRBJ1-2; 8 positions agree with TRBD1. With 4 bases clipped from V and 2 bases from J, the junction kept 7 bases outside the gene matches. From germline, CDR1 is SGHDT and CDR2 YYEEEE. The length of the CDR3 is 15 residues. The CDR3 region has the DNA TGTGCCAGCAGCACCTACCGACAGGGGAACTATGGCTACACCTTC. Translation gives CASSTYRQGNYGYTF.

V gene TRBV29-1 combines with J gene TRBJ1-2, with D possibly TRBD1 on 6 matching bases. Per germline, CDR1 SQVTM and CDR2 ANQGSEA. The V end was cut by 6 bases, the J end by 5 bases, with 10 bases between. The CDR3 is 11 residues long. CDR3 DNA sequence: TGCAGCGTCCTCGGACAGTATGGCTACACCTTC. Translation gives CSVLGQYGYTF.

The chain recombines TRBV7-8 with TRBJ2-7; a weak D match, TRBD2 (5 bases). V lost 4 bases and J 3 bases, leaving 10 bases between the germline ends. There are 13 residues in the CDR3. CDR1 is SGHVS, CDR2 FQNEAQ, per germline. The CDR3 region has the DNA TGTGCCAGCAGCTACAAGGAGGTCTACGAGCAGTACTTC. Translating gives CASSYKEVYEQYF.

This chain connects TRBV25-1 to TRBJ2-2, with 9 nucleotides matching TRBD2. This CDR3 region has 17 residues. Germline V gives CDR1 MGHDK, CDR2 SYGVNS. Germline trimming cut 11 bases from V and 2 bases from J; bases unmatched to any gene: 15. CDR3: CAPTERGGGGNTGELFF. The DNA of the CDR3 is TGTGCCCCCACCGAAAGGGGCGGGGGGGGTAACACCGGGGAGCTGTTTTTT. Full variable domain (rest looked up from reference TRBV25-1 and TRBJ2-2): EADIYQTPRYLVIGTGKKITLECSQTMGHDKMYWYQQDPGMELHLIHYSYGVNSTEKGDLSSESTVSRIRTEHFPLTLESARPSHTSQYLCAPTERGGGGNTGELFFGEGSRLTVL.

The rearrangement joins TRBV10-2 to TRBJ1-2; D call uncertain. Trimming took 0 bases from V and 3 from J, leaving 8 bases between them. The CDR3 length is 14 residues. The germline V gene encodes CDR1 WSHSY and CDR2 SAAADI. The DNA of the CDR3 is TGCGCCAGCAGTGAGTCGACGGCGGACTATGGCTACACCTTC. This encodes CASSESTADYGYTF.

The rearrangement uses TRBV18 and TRBJ2-7, with TRBD1 identical over 7 bases. Losses at the gene ends were 5 bases for V and 4 bases for J; bases not matched to a gene: 8. The CDR3 runs 14 residues. Germline values: CDR1 KGHSH, CDR2 LQKENI. This CDR3 reads CASSAGTESYEQYF. In DNA form, the CDR3 reads TGTGCCAGCTCAGCCGGGACAGAAAGTTACGAGCAGTACTTC.

This sequence joins TRBV5-4 and TRBJ2-7; 9 bases align to TRBD1. CDR1 and CDR2 from the germline V gene are SGHNT and YYREEE (reference sequence). The CDR3 is 13 residues long. V lost 0 bases to trimming and J lost 5 bases; unmatched junction nucleotides: 0. CDR3 amino acids: CASSLDRGHEQYF. Written as DNA, the CDR3 is TGTGCCAGCAGCTTGGACAGGGGGCACGAGCAGTACTTC.

This chain connects TRBV10-2 to TRBJ1-5; 7 nucleotides agree with TRBD1. The CDR3 spans 13 residues. Germline-derived CDR1 and CDR2 are WSHSY and SAAADI. The CDR3 DNA follows: TGCGCAGGGGGCCCTGGGTTCGATCAGCCCCAGCATTTT. Protein: CAGGPGFDQPQHF.

The chain carries TRBV10-3 and TRBJ2-5; 7 bases are shared with TRBD1. Germline loops: CDR1 ENHRY, CDR2 SYGVKD. The CDR3 totals 13 residues. Unmatched junction bases numbered 4, after V lost 6 bases and J lost 3 bases. As DNA, the CDR3 is TGTGCCATCAGAGGACAGGACGAAGAGACCCAGTACTTC. It codes for CAIRGQDEETQYF.

The V and J genes are TRBV5-1 and TRBJ1-6, with D possibly matching TRBD1 (6 bases). CDR1 and CDR2 (germline): SGHRS, YFSETQ. Trimming left V 3 bases short and J 5 bases short, with 9 bases between. The CDR3 is 14 amino acids. The CDR3 DNA follows: TGCGCCAGCAGCTCAGGACAGAATAATTCACCCCTCCACTTT. This translates into CASSSGQNNSPLHF.

This rearrangement joins TRBV5-1 to TRBJ2-1, with TRBD2 identical over 9 bases. J lost 7 bases, V lost 6 bases, and 14 bases had no gene match. There are 16 residues in the CDR3. Per the germline V gene, CDR1 is SGHRS and CDR2 is YFSETQ. CDR3 sequence: CASIVSPSGIVNEQFF. The CDR3 coding sequence is TGCGCCAGCATCGTGTCGCCTAGCGGGATTGTGAATGAGCAGTTCTTC.

The chain carries TRBV11-2 and TRBJ2-5; possible D gene TRBD2, 7 bases. With 1 base removed from V and 2 bases from J, the gap between germline ends came to 11 bases. CDR1 is SGHAT, CDR2 FQNNGV, per germline. This CDR3 comprises 15 residues. The CDR3 region is CASSLGGGHQETQYF. The CDR3 coding sequence is TGTGCCAGCAGCTTAGGGGGGGGACATCAAGAGACCCAGTACTTC.